Included here is one T cell receptor beta chain sequence, with context. Its target is not known. MiXCR, applied by TCRdb to the reads, yields one record per CDR3 protein. In the table there are about 400,000 distinct CDR3 sequences, 15% to 20% of which are singletons. Deletions cut 2 bases from V and 8 bases from J, with 9 bases between. The CDR3 is 12 residues long. Germline V CDR1 and CDR2: SGHVS, FQNEAQ. The data were obtained in a study of T cell repertoires in cytomegalovirus infection. Study-wide background: Public signatures in TCR beta pointed to CMV infection and matching HLA type. Broader study findings: CMV-specific HLA-C-restricted TCR beta clonotypes dominated the ex vivo response. The cumulative frequency of public TCR beta families identified carriers of CMV plus the relevant HLA.

The receptor comes from a human donor in good health (CMV status not recorded). Some clones in this sample may be carry-over from other donors' samples. The V call is TRBV7-8, the J call TRBJ1-2, with D possibly being TRBD1 (5 bases). Sequencing was carried out using PBMCs. The CDR3 DNA sequence: TGTGCCAGCAGCTTATGGGGGGAGGGCTACACCTTC. Translating it yields CASSLWGEGYTF.